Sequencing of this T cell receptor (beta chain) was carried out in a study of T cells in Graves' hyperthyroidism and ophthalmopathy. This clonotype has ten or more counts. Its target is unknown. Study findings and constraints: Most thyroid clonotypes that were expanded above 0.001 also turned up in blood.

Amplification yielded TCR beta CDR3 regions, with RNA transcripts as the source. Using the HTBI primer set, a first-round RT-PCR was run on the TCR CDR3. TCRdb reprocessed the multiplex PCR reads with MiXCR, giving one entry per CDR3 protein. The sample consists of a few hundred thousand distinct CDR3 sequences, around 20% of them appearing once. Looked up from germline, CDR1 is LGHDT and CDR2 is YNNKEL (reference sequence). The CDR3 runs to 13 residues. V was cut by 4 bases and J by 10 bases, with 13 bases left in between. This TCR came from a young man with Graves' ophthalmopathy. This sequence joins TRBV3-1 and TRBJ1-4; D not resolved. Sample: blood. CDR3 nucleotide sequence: TGTGCCAGCAGCCGATCCTATACGGGAAAACTGTTTTTT. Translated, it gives CASSRSYTGKLFF.